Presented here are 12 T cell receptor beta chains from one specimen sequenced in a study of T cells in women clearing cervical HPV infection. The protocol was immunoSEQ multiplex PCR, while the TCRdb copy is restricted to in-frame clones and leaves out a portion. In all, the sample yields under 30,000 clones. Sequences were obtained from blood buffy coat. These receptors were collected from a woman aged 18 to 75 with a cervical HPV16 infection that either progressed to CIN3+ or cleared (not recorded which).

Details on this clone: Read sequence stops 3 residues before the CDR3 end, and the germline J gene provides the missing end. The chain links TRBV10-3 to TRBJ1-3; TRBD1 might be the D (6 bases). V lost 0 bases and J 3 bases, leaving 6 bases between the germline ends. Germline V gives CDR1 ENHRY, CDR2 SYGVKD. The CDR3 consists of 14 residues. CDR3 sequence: CAISESRGGNTIYF. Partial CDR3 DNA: TGTGCCATCAGTGAGTCCAGGGGTGGAAACACC.

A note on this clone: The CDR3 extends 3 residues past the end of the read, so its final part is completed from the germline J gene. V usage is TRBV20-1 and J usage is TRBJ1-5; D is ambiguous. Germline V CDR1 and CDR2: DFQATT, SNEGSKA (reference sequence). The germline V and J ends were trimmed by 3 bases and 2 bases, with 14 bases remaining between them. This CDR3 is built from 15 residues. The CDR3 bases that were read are TGCAGTGCTAGTAAAAACATCGAGGGCAATCAGCCC. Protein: CSASKNIEGNQP. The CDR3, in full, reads CSASKNIEGNQPQHF.

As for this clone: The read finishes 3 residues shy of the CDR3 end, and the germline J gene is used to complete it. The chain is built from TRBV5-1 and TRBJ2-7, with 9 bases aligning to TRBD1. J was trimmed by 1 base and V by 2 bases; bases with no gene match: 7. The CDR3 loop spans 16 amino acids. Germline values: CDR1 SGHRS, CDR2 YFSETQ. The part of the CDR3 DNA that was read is TGCGCCAGCAGCTTCCGGGACAGGGATAATTCCTACGAG. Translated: CASSFRDRDNSYE. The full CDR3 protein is CASSFRDRDNSYEQYF.

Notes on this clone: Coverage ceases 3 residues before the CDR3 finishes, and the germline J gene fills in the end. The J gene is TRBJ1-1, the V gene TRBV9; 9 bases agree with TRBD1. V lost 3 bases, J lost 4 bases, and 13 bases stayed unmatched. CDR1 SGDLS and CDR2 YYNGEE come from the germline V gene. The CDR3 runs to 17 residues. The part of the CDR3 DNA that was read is TGTGCCAGCAGCGAAAGGGGGGACAGGGCCATGTTCACTGAA. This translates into CASSERGDRAMFTE. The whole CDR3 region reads CASSERGDRAMFTEAFF.

CDR3 DNA, as far as it was read: TGTGCCAGCAGTGGACTAGCGGGAGGTATCAATGAG. Residues: CASSGLAGGINE. The whole CDR3 sequence reads CASSGLAGGINEQFF. The chain joins TRBV28 to TRBJ2-1; 14 bases fit TRBD2. The read finishes 3 residues shy of the CDR3 end, and the germline J gene is used to complete it. CDR1 and CDR2 (germline): MDHEN, SYDVKM. The trim removed 5 bases at V and 6 bases at J, leaving 3 bases unmatched. This CDR3 has 15 residues.

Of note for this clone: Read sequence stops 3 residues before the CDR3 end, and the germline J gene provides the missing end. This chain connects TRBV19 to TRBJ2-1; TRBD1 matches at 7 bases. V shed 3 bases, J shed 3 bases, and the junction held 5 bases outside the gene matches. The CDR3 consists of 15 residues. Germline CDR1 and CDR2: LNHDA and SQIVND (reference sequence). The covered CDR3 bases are TGTGCCAGTAGTATCAGGACAGGATTCTACAATGAG. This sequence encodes CASSIRTGFYNE. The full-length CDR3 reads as CASSIRTGFYNEQFF.

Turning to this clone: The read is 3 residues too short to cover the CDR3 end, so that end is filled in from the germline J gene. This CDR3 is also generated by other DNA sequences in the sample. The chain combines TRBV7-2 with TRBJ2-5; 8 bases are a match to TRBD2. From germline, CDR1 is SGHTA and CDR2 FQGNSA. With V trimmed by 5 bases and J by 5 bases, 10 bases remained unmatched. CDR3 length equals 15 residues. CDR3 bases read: TGTGCCAGCAGCCGTAGCGGGGAGACCCAGGAGACC. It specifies CASSRSGETQET. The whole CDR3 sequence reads CASSRSGETQETQYF. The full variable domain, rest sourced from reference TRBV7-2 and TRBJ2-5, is GAGVSQSPSNKVTEKGKDVELRCDPISGHTALYWYRQSLGQGLEFLIYFQGNSAPDKSGLPSDRFSAERTGGSVSTLTIQRTQQEDSAVYLCASSRSGETQETQYFGPGTRLLVL.

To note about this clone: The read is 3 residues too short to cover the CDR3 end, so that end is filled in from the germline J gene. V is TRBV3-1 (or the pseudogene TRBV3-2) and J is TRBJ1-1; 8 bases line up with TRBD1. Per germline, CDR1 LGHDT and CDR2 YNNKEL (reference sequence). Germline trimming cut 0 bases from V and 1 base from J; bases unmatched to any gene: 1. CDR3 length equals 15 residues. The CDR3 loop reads CASSQEDRANTEAFF. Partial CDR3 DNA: TGTGCCAGCAGCCAAGAGGACAGGGCGAACACTGAA.

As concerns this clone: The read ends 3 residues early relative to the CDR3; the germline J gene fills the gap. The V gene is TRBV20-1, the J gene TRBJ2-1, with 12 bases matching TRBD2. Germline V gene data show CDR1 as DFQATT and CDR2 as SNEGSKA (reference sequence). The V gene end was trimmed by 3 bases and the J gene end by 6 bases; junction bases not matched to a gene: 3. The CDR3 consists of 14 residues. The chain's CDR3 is CSARPSGGANEQFF. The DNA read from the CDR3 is TGCAGTGCTAGGCCTAGCGGGGGGGCCAATGAG.

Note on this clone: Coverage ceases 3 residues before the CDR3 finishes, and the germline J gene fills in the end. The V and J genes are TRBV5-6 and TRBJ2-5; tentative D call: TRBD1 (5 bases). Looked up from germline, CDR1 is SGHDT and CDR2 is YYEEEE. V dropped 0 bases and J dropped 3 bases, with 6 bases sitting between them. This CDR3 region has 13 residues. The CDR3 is CASSLVREETQYF. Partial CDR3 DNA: TGTGCCAGCAGCTTGGTCAGGGAAGAGACC. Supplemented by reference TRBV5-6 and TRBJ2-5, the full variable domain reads DAGVTQSPTHLIKTRGQQVTLRCSPKSGHDTVSWYQQALGQGPQFIFQYYEEEERQRGNFPDRFSGHQFPNYSSELNVNALLLGDSALYLCASSLVREETQYFGPGTRLLVL.

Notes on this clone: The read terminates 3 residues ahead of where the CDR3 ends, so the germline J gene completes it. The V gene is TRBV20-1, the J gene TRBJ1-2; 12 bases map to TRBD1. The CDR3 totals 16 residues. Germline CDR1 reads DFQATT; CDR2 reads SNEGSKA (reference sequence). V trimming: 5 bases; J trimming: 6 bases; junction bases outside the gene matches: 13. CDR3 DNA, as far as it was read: TGCAGTGCTGGGGGCCGGGACAGGGGGCGTGGTGATGGC. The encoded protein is CSAGGRDRGRGDG. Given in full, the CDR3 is CSAGGRDRGRGDGYTF.

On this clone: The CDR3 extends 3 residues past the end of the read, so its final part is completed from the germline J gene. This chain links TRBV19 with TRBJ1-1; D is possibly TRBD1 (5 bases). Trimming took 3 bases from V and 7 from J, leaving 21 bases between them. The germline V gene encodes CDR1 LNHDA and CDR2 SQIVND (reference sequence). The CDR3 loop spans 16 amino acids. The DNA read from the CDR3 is TGTGCCAGTAGTATTTGGAGGAGCGGGCCAGGGATTGAA. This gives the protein CASSIWRSGPGIE. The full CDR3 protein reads CASSIWRSGPGIEAFF.